Listed below are T cell receptor beta chains from one sample, sequenced in a study of blood T cell repertoires in COVID-19. Libraries were prepared by immunoSEQ multiplex PCR; TCRdb keeps only in-frame clonotypes and omits some of them. The sample has more than 200,000 clones, 80% to 90% seen once. The sequenced material came from peripheral blood. The receptor source for this set is a man aged 40-50 years with active or convalescent COVID-19. The CDR3 runs from the conserved cysteine through the conserved F or W. Each record gives: D gene, J gene, V gene, clone size, CDR3 length, CDR3 DNA, CDR3 protein. A D gene is named only where the DNA matches it firmly. Clone size appears in some rows only: once, few, many, or a class for an expanded clone.

. | TRBJ1-2 | TRBV5-4 | . | 18 | TGTGCCAGCAGCCCGATATACCCTGGGGGGGCACCTCAGGATGGCTACACCTTC | CASSPIYPGGAPQDGYTF
TRBD1 | TRBJ2-1 | TRBV2 | . | 15 | TGTGCCAGCGGGGGGAACAGGGGGCCCTACAATGAGCAGTTCTTC | CASGGNRGPYNEQFF
. | TRBJ1-5 | TRBV25-1 | . | 14 | TGTGCCAGCAGCCAGAGACAGCATAATCAGCCCCAGCATTTT | CASSQRQHNQPQHF
. | TRBJ1-1 | TRBV6-5 | once | 15 | TGTGCCAGCAGTTCGCGTACCTCAGGGAACACTGAAGCTTTCTTT | CASSSRTSGNTEAFF
TRBD1 | TRBJ1-1 | TRBV30 | . | 14 | TGTGCCTGGAGTTTACAGGGGGCGCGGGCTGAAGCTTTCTTT | CAWSLQGARAEAFF
. | TRBJ1-4 | TRBV29-1 | . | 11 | TGCAGCGTTGAAGGCGAAGAAAAACTGTTTTTT | CSVEGEEKLFF
. | TRBJ1-6 | TRBV7-2 | . | 15 | TGTGCCAGCAGCTTAGAGCCGGGGATGTATTCACCCCTCCACTTT | CASSLEPGMYSPLHF
TRBD1 | TRBJ2-7 | TRBV18 | . | 14 | TGTGCCAGCTCACCACGACAGGGGGCGTCCGAGCAGTACTTC | CASSPRQGASEQYF
TRBD1 | TRBJ1-5 | TRBV5-1 | once | 15 | TGCGCCAGCAGCGCAGGGGGACAGCCGGAGCAGCCCCAGCATTTT | CASSAGGQPEQPQHF
TRBD1 | TRBJ1-2 | TRBV7-9 | . | 15 | TGTGCCAGCAGCTTACCGGGACAGGTATCAGATGGCTACACCTTC | CASSLPGQVSDGYTF
TRBD1 | TRBJ2-7 | TRBV5-4 | . | 16 | TGTGCCAGCAGCCAGGGGGCGGGACACGACCAGAAGGAGCAGTACTTC | CASSQGAGHDQKEQYF
TRBD2 | TRBJ2-5 | TRBV10-2 | . | 15 | TGCGCCAGCAGTGAACTAGCGGGGGGGAGTGAGACCCAGTACTTC | CASSELAGGSETQYF
TRBD1 | TRBJ1-3 | TRBV6-5 | . | 16 | TGTGCCAGTAGTTATTTTCGGGACAGCTCTGGAAACACCATATATTTT | CASSYFRDSSGNTIYF
. | TRBJ2-1 | TRBV11-2 | . | 18 | TGTGCCAGCAGCGGAAGTACTAGTATTACCTTTATTCTAAGTGAGCAGTTCTTC | CASSGSTSITFILSEQFF
TRBD1 | TRBJ2-2 | TRBV7-3 | few | 17 | TGTGCCAGCAGCCCGTTACCGACAGGGGCAAACACCGGGGAGCTGTTTTTT | CASSPLPTGANTGELFF
. | TRBJ2-3 | TRBV24-1 | . | 15 | TGTGCCACCAGTGACAGCCGCGGGGCCGGGGATACGCAGTATTTT | CATSDSRGAGDTQYF
TRBD1 | TRBJ1-2 | TRBV24-1 | . | 13 | TGTGCCACCAGTGACCTCGGACAGGATGGCTACACCTTC | CATSDLGQDGYTF
TRBD1 | TRBJ2-2 | TRBV24-1 | . | 17 | TGTGCCACCAGTGATTCTGCCGACAGGGGGCTTACCGGGGAGCTGTTTTTT | CATSDSADRGLTGELFF
TRBD1 | TRBJ1-5 | TRBV30 | . | 16 | TGTGCCTGGAGTGTAGGCGCCGGGACAGGGGGACAGCCCCAGCATTTT | CAWSVGAGTGGQPQHF
. | TRBJ1-2 | TRBV12-3/TRBV12-4 | . | 13 | TGTGCCAGCAGTTCCTTAGGACTTAGTGGCTACACCTTC | CASSSLGLSGYTF
TRBD2 | TRBJ2-3 | TRBV30 | . | 19 | TGTGCCTGGAGTGGGGGGGGGAAATGGCCTAGCGGAAGCACAGATACGCAGTATTTT | CAWSGGGKWPSGSTDTQYF
. | TRBJ2-7 | TRBV27 | . | 13 | TGTGCCAGCAGTTGGGCCAACGACTACGAGCAGTACTTC | CASSWANDYEQYF
. | TRBJ1-5 | TRBV30 | . | 16 | TGTGCCTGGGGGTGGGGGGGAGGATATAGCAATCAGCCCCAGCATTTT | CAWGWGGGYSNQPQHF
TRBD1 | TRBJ2-7 | TRBV7-2 | . | 15 | TGTGCCAGCAGCCCAGGACAGGGTAACTCCTACGAGCAGTACTTC | CASSPGQGNSYEQYF
. | TRBJ1-3 | TRBV18 | . | 16 | TGTGCCAGCTCACCTATGGGGGCAGAGTCTGGAAACACCATATATTTT | CASSPMGAESGNTIYF
. | TRBJ2-5 | TRBV9 | once | 16 | TGTGCCAGCAGCGTAACACCGGGACTCATGCGCGAGACCCAGTACTTC | CASSVTPGLMRETQYF
TRBD2 | TRBJ2-5 | TRBV10-3 | . | 15 | TGTGCCATCAGTGAGACTAGCGGGGGCAGGGAGACCCAGTACTTC | CAISETSGGRETQYF
TRBD2 | TRBJ2-2 | TRBV4-1 | . | 16 | TGCGCCAGCAGCAAGAGACTAGCGGGTGGCGCCGGGGAGCTGTTTTTT | CASSKRLAGGAGELFF
. | TRBJ2-3 | TRBV7-9 | . | 16 | TGTGCCAGCAGCCCGCTCCGGGAGTCCCCCACAGATACGCAGTATTTT | CASSPLRESPTDTQYF
. | TRBJ1-6 | TRBV12-3/TRBV12-4 | . | 13 | TGTGCCAGCACCCGGGGGGGAGGATCACCCCTCCACTTT | CASTRGGGSPLHF
. | TRBJ1-5 | TRBV11-3 | . | 13 | TGTGCCAGCAGCGAACAGGCAGGGCAGCCCCAGCATTTT | CASSEQAGQPQHF
. | TRBJ2-7 | TRBV11-3 | . | 14 | TGTGCCAGCAGCTTAGATCGCACAGTCGGCGAGCAGTACTTC | CASSLDRTVGEQYF
TRBD1 | TRBJ1-6 | TRBV15 | . | 16 | TGTGCCACCAGCAGTGACAGGGCTGGCTATAATTCACCCCTCCACTTT | CATSSDRAGYNSPLHF
TRBD2 | TRBJ2-1 | TRBV9 | . | 16 | TGTGCCAGCAGCGGAGCAATGAGCGGGATGGAGAATGAGCAGTTCTTC | CASSGAMSGMENEQFF
. | TRBJ1-5 | TRBV19 | . | 13 | TGTGCCAGTAGTCAACAGGGCAATCAGCCCCAGCATTTT | CASSQQGNQPQHF
. | TRBJ2-7 | TRBV5-1 | once | 15 | TGCGCCAGCAGCTTGGTGGCAGGGGCCATTGGGGAGCAGTACTTC | CASSLVAGAIGEQYF
. | TRBJ1-2 | TRBV2 | . | 12 | TGTGCCAGCAAAGCAGGGCTCGATGGCTACACCTTC | CASKAGLDGYTF
. | TRBJ2-4 | TRBV6-2/TRBV6-3 | . | 14 | TGTGCCAGCAGTCGAACAGGGGCCAAAAACATTCAGTACTTC | CASSRTGAKNIQYF
. | TRBJ1-2 | TRBV6-2/TRBV6-3 | . | 16 | TGTGCCAGCAGTTCCGGACACCTGGCCCCAGGCTATGGCTACACCTTC | CASSSGHLAPGYGYTF
TRBD1 | TRBJ1-5 | TRBV10-1 | . | 17 | TGCGCCAGCAGTGTAACTCGGGACAGGGCAGGCAATCAGCCCCAGCATTTT | CASSVTRDRAGNQPQHF
. | TRBJ1-2 | TRBV24-1 | few | 13 | TGTGCCACCAGCACTCGGGGGTCGCTAGGCTACACCTTC | CATSTRGSLGYTF
. | TRBJ2-3 | TRBV12-3/TRBV12-4 | . | 13 | TGTGCCAGCAGCCAGGATACGGGGGATACGCAGTATTTT | CASSQDTGDTQYF
TRBD2 | TRBJ2-7 | TRBV10-3 | . | 14 | TGTGCCATCAGCACCGGGACTACCCCCTACGAGCAGTACTTC | CAISTGTTPYEQYF
TRBD1 | TRBJ2-1 | TRBV7-6 | . | 16 | TGTGCCAGCAGCTCATCATCGGGACAGGGATACAATGAGCAGTTCTTC | CASSSSSGQGYNEQFF
TRBD1 | TRBJ2-2 | TRBV19 | . | 15 | TGTGCCAGTAGTCCAAGGGACAGGAACACCGGGGAGCTGTTTTTT | CASSPRDRNTGELFF
. | TRBJ2-2 | TRBV24-1 | . | 13 | TGTGCCACCCGCGGGTACAACACCGGGGAGCTGTTTTTT | CATRGYNTGELFF
. | TRBJ1-1 | TRBV6-6 | . | 15 | TGTGCCAGCAGTTCACAACAGGGAATGAACACTGAAGCTTTCTTT | CASSSQQGMNTEAFF
. | TRBJ1-3 | TRBV6-5 | . | 13 | TGTGCCAGCATGCCCGGGAGAAAAGGCACCATATATTTT | CASMPGRKGTIYF
TRBD1 | TRBJ2-5 | TRBV6-2/TRBV6-3 | . | 16 | TGTGCCAGCAGCCCCCCGACAGGGACGTCCAGAGAGACCCAGTACTTC | CASSPPTGTSRETQYF
TRBD1 | TRBJ1-1 | TRBV3-1/TRBV3-2 | . | 13 | TGTGCCAGCAGCCCAGGGGGGAACACTGAAGCTTTCTTT | CASSPGGNTEAFF
. | TRBJ2-7 | TRBV18 | . | 14 | TGTGCCAGCTCACCTCCGGGGAGCTCCTACGAGCAGTACTTC | CASSPPGSSYEQYF
. | TRBJ2-3 | TRBV10-3 | few | 14 | TGTGCCATCAGTGAAGCAGGGCTTGGAAATACGCAGTATTTT | CAISEAGLGNTQYF
TRBD1 | TRBJ1-3 | TRBV4-1 | . | 16 | TGCGCCAGCAGCCAAGATATTTCAGGGGGTGGAAACACCATATATTTT | CASSQDISGGGNTIYF